The subject of this entry is one T cell receptor (beta chain). The data derive from a study of T cell responses to AZD1222 COVID-19 vaccine. Assay used: immunoSEQ multiplex PCR; TCRdb lists only in-frame clones, some missing. This sample carries 110,000 or so clones, less than 95% of them seen once, and the ten largest clones take 5% to 6%. Trimming removed 5 bases from V and 4 bases from J, with 6 bases in between. The V gene's germline CDR1 is WNHNN and CDR2 SYGVQD (reference sequence). The CDR3 extends over 11 amino acids. This chain connects TRBV10-1 to TRBJ2-7; TRBD2 is a possible D gene (5 bases). Sequences were derived from peripheral blood, sampled on day 0 of AZD1222 vaccination. This receptor was obtained from an adult in good health. CDR3 amino acids: CASSRGYEQYF. CDR3 nucleotides: TGCGCCAGCAGTCGGGGATACGAGCAGTACTTC.